This TCR beta chain was profiled in a study of blood T cells in healthy people across ages. Study summary: About one barcoded beta molecule per two T cells came from capture by template switching.

Alongside a J-beta primer mix, a sample-barcoded 5' primer served in a second PCR lasting about 7 to 11 cycles. TCRdb independently ran MiXCR on the 5' RACE reads; one entry per CDR3 protein. This sample carries about 1.5 million distinct CDR3 sequences, 35% to 45% of them seen once, and the ten largest clones take just over 4%. Remarks on this clonotype: What it binds is not known.

Total RNA amounts of at least 5.5 micrograms were extracted per sample. Findings of the study overall: While age rose, TCR beta diversity per million T cells dropped in a roughly linear way.

Trimming took 5 bases from V and 4 from J, leaving 13 bases between them. This CDR3 contains 14 residues. The V gene's germline CDR1 is LNHNV and CDR2 YYDKDF (reference sequence). Input material: blood. The receptor comes from a woman between 18 and 29 years old in good health. The chain links TRBV15 to TRBJ2-3; D is possibly TRBD1 (6 bases). Here the CDR3 reads CATSPRTGSDTQYF. CDR3 DNA: TGTGCCACCAGCCCTCGAACAGGGTCAGATACGCAGTATTTT.